These 26 T cell receptor beta chains share one sample of origin, sequenced in a study of human T cells and chemical hapten exposure. Time point in this sample: patch test 1, 2 weeks after DPC sensitization. This sample's treatment: therapeutic diphenylcyclopropenone sensitization with weekly scalp DPC. TCRdb processed the RACE reads anew with MiXCR; each CDR3 protein has one entry. Counted here are around 76,000 distinct CDR3 sequences, about 12% occurring once; the ten biggest clones make up approximately 3.7%. The specimen was whole blood, collected in connection with sensitization to the hapten diphenylcyclopropenone (DPC). The source of these receptors is an older woman with alopecia areata. Some clones in this sample may be carry-over from other donors' samples.

There are a few counts of this clonotype. The chain joins TRBV18 to TRBJ2-3; TRBD2 matches 11 bases. V shed 3 bases and J 4 bases; nucleotides not matched to a gene: 6. The CDR3 sequence is 16 residues long. In germline, CDR1 is KGHSH, CDR2 LQKENI. CDR3 sequence reads: CASSPRVTSGADTQYF. The CDR3 coding sequence is TGTGCCAGCTCACCGCGGGTGACTAGCGGGGCAGATACGCAGTATTTT.

This clonotype was detected many times. The rearrangement uses TRBV7-9 and TRBJ1-5; 8 bases align to TRBD1. V gave up 6 bases and J gave up 7 bases; unmatched junction bases: 8. This CDR3 comprises 14 residues. From germline, CDR1 is SEHNR and CDR2 FQNEAQ (reference sequence). CDR3 nucleotide sequence: TGTGCCAGCAGTCTTGGACAGGGTGGACAGCCCCAGCATTTT. Its protein product is CASSLGQGGQPQHF.

This sequence joins TRBV19 and TRBJ2-2; D gene uncertain. The CDR3 contains 14 residues. Deletions cut 10 bases from V and 4 bases from J, with 16 bases between. The germline CDR1 and CDR2 sequences are LNHDA and SQIVND (reference sequence). In DNA, the CDR3 is TGTGCCACCCGAAGGAGTATTCTCACCGGGGAGCTGTTTTTT. The encoded protein is CATRRSILTGELFF.

A word on this clonotype: Sequence at one end of the junction differs from germline and may be a read error. J is TRBJ2-1 and V is TRBV7-7; 9 bases align to TRBD1. The germline gives CDR1 SSHAT, CDR2 FNYEAQ (reference sequence). This CDR3 region has 12 residues. The CDR3 loop reads CASSSTGGRQFF. As DNA, the CDR3 is TGTGCTAGCAGCTCAACAGGGGGCCGGCAGTTCTTC. The variable domain in full, with the rest retrieved from reference TRBV7-7 and TRBJ2-1, is GAGVSQSPRYKVTKRGQDVTLRCDPISSHATLYWYQQALGQGPEFLTYFNYEAQPDKSGLPSDRFSAERPEGSISTLTIQRTEQRDSAMYRCASSSTGGRQFFGPGTRLTVL.

This clonotype was seen more than once but under ten times. The rearrangement links TRBV7-6 to TRBJ2-3; unclear D gene. The CDR3 spans 15 residues. From germline, CDR1 is SGHVS and CDR2 FNYEAQ. Deletions cut 5 bases from V and 2 bases from J, with 14 bases between. DNA for the CDR3: TGTGCCAGCAGCCCTCAGAGATTAAACACAGATACGCAGTATTTT. Its translation: CASSPQRLNTDTQYF.

The chain is built from TRBV29-1 and TRBJ2-1, with 8 bases fitting TRBD2. Germline CDR1 and CDR2: SQVTM and ANQGSEA. The V and J ends lost 7 bases and 7 bases, in that order; junction bases with no gene match: 21. The CDR3 spans 17 residues. The CDR3 coding sequence is TGCAGCGCCCAGGGGAGACAAGACGGGGGGGCCCTGAATGAGCAGTTCTTC. It translates to CSAQGRQDGGALNEQFF.

The chain couples TRBV19 to TRBJ1-1; no clear D. This CDR3 has 13 residues. Germline V CDR1 and CDR2: LNHDA, SQIVND (reference sequence). Trimming stripped 3 bases from V and 0 bases from J, with 5 bases between. The CDR3 nucleotides are TGTGCCAGTAGTATGGCTATGAACACTGAAGCTTTCTTT. Amino acids: CASSMAMNTEAFF.

V is TRBV6-5 and J is TRBJ2-7, with 10 bases matching TRBD2. From germline, CDR1 is MNHEY and CDR2 SVGAGI. J gave up 5 bases and V 5 bases, and 12 bases lay outside the gene matches. The CDR3 has 16 residues. The CDR3 region is CASSLLLAGGPHEQYF. CDR3 DNA: TGTGCCAGCAGTCTCCTTTTAGCGGGGGGCCCCCACGAGCAGTACTTC.

This clonotype was detected many times. V is TRBV5-1 and J is TRBJ1-4, with 7 nucleotides matching TRBD1. Germline values: CDR1 SGHRS, CDR2 YFSETQ. V trimming: 3 bases; J trimming: 8 bases; junction bases outside the gene matches: 7. This CDR3 contains 14 residues. CDR3 DNA: TGCGCCAGCAGCTCGACAGGGAAGGGGGAAAAACTGTTTTTT. This gives the protein CASSSTGKGEKLFF.

This clonotype appeared a few times. This rearrangement joins TRBV11-3 to TRBJ2-5, with TRBD2 identical over 7 bases. CDR3 length: 15 residues. V was pared by 7 bases and J by 3 bases, with 11 bases of the junction left unmatched. Germline V lookup: CDR1 SGHNT, CDR2 YENEEA. The CDR3 spells CASTPGLAEEETQYF. CDR3 in DNA: TGTGCCAGCACCCCCGGCCTAGCGGAGGAAGAGACCCAGTACTTC.

This clonotype was counted ten times or more. V gene TRBV7-9 combines with J gene TRBJ1-2; weak D call: TRBD1 (6 bases). The length of the CDR3 is 14 residues. Germline loops: CDR1 SEHNR, CDR2 FQNEAQ (reference sequence). Between the trimmed V and J ends, which lost 5 bases and 4 bases, there was a span of 14 bases. Here the CDR3 DNA reads TGTGCCAGCAGCACGGGACACGCTAGCTATGGCTACACCTTC. This translates into CASSTGHASYGYTF.

This clonotype has at least ten counts. This chain links TRBV14 with TRBJ2-1; D ambiguous. Trimming cost V 5 bases and J 0 bases, with 8 bases left between them. Per the germline V gene, CDR1 is SGHDN and CDR2 is FVKESK. The CDR3 loop spans 14 amino acids. CDR3 nucleotide sequence: TGTGCCAGCAGCTACGGTAGCTCCTACAATGAGCAGTTCTTC. Its protein is CASSYGSSYNEQFF. The full variable domain, its missing parts supplied by reference TRBV14 and TRBJ2-1, is EAGVTQFPSHSVIEKGQTVTLRCDPISGHDNLYWYRRVMGKEIKFLLHFVKESKQDESGMPNNRFLAERTGGTYSTLKVQPAELEDSGVYFCASSYGSSYNEQFFGPGTRLTVL.

The rearrangement joins TRBV9 to TRBJ2-5; no clear D. The germline CDR1 and CDR2 sequences are SGDLS and YYNGEE. This CDR3 has 13 amino acids. V lost 0 bases and J 5 bases, leaving 8 bases between the germline ends. CDR3 region: CASSVAGFETQYF. The DNA for the CDR3 is TGTGCCAGCAGCGTAGCGGGCTTTGAGACCCAGTACTTC.

V gene TRBV5-1 combines with J gene TRBJ2-7; 11 nucleotides line up with TRBD2. Germline lookup yields CDR1 SGHRS and CDR2 YFSETQ. Trimming cost V 3 bases and J 4 bases; bases outside gene matches: 3. The CDR3 spans 14 residues. CDR3 DNA sequence: TGCGCCAGCAGCTACGGGACTAGCGGATACGAGCAGTACTTC. It is translated as CASSYGTSGYEQYF.

This clonotype turned up a few times. This chain links TRBV7-9 with TRBJ2-7; D is unclear. Per the germline V gene, CDR1 is SEHNR and CDR2 is FQNEAQ (reference sequence). The CDR3 is 14 residues long. V was pared by 5 bases and J by 0 bases, with 11 bases between. The CDR3 reads CASSPDTYSYEQYF. Written as DNA, the CDR3 is TGTGCCAGCAGCCCAGACACCTACTCCTACGAGCAGTACTTC.

This clonotype has more than one count but fewer than ten. The V gene is TRBV4-2, the J gene TRBJ1-5; no definite D call. This CDR3 comprises 14 residues. V dropped 4 bases and J dropped 3 bases, with 10 bases sitting between them. Germline V gene sequence: CDR1 LGHNA, CDR2 YNFKEQ. CDR3 region: CASSPSFANQPQHF. Written as DNA, the CDR3 is TGTGCCAGCAGCCCCAGTTTTGCCAATCAGCCCCAGCATTTT.

This clonotype was seen ten or more times. This rearrangement joins TRBV7-9 to TRBJ1-6; D gene uncertain. Germline CDR1 and CDR2: SEHNR and FQNEAQ (reference sequence). The CDR3 is made up of 13 amino acids. Trimming pared 3 bases from V and 10 bases from J, leaving 10 bases between. The CDR3, as DNA: TGTGCCAGCAGCTTCGTCGAAGGGTCACCCCTCCACTTT. Translating it yields CASSFVEGSPLHF. The full variable domain, its missing parts supplied by reference TRBV7-9 and TRBJ1-6, is DTGVSQNPRHKITKRGQNVTFRCDPISEHNRLYWYRQTLGQGPEFLTYFQNEAQLEKSRLLSDRFSAERPKGSFSTLEIQRTEQGDSAMYLCASSFVEGSPLHFGNGTRLTVT.

This clonotype turned up a few times. The rearrangement uses TRBV9 and TRBJ1-5; D gene uncertain. CDR3 length equals 13 residues. Trimming shortened V by 4 bases and J by 3 bases, and 8 bases separated the two germline ends. Per the germline V gene, CDR1 is SGDLS and CDR2 is YYNGEE. For the CDR3, the DNA is TGTGCCAGCAGCAGGAGGGACAATCAGCCCCAGCATTTT. Its translation is CASSRRDNQPQHF. Using reference TRBV9 and TRBJ1-5 for the parts outside the CDR3, the full variable domain is DSGVTQTPKHLITATGQRVTLRCSPRSGDLSVYWYQQSLDQGLQFLIQYYNGEERAKGNILERFSAQQFPDLHSELNLSSLELGDSALYFCASSRRDNQPQHFGDGTRLSIL.

This clonotype was observed a handful of times. The chain links TRBV29-1 to TRBJ2-6; no clear D. This CDR3 is built from 14 residues. Between the trimmed V and J ends, which lost 7 bases and 1 base, there was a span of 11 bases. Looked up from germline, CDR1 is SQVTM and CDR2 is ANQGSEA. In nucleotides, the CDR3 is TGCAGCGCATCAGGTTCTTCTGGGGCCAACGTCCTGACTTTC. Protein: CSASGSSGANVLTF.

This clonotype has more than one count but fewer than ten. The genes are TRBV6-6 and TRBJ2-7, with 7 bases lining up with TRBD1. CDR1 and CDR2 (germline): MNHNY, SVGAGI (reference sequence). The V and J ends lost 8 bases and 2 bases, in that order; junction bases with no gene match: 6. The CDR3 spans 13 residues. The chain's CDR3 is CASQPGQTYEQYF. The CDR3, as DNA: TGTGCCAGCCAACCGGGACAGACCTACGAGCAGTACTTC.

V and J are TRBV3-1 and TRBJ2-3; 7 bases are shared with TRBD2. This CDR3 is 15 amino acids long. Per germline, CDR1 LGHDT and CDR2 YNNKEL (reference sequence). V gave up 1 base and J gave up 1 base; unmatched junction bases: 2. The CDR3 coding sequence is TGTGCCAGCAGCCAAGTCCTAGCGGGCACAGATACGCAGTATTTT. It codes for CASSQVLAGTDTQYF.

This clonotype was observed at least ten times. V is TRBV24-1 and J is TRBJ2-1; D possibly corresponds to TRBD2 (6 bases). Germline V CDR1 and CDR2: KGHDR, SFDVKD. Between the trimmed V and J ends, which lost 2 bases and 7 bases, there was a span of 20 bases. The CDR3 contains 17 residues. The DNA of the CDR3 is TGTGCCACCAGTGATTCTTCGGGGAAAAAACGGGGGAATGAGCAGTTCTTC. Protein: CATSDSSGKKRGNEQFF.

This sequence joins TRBV5-1 and TRBJ2-7; TRBD2 matches 10 bases. J lost 3 bases, V lost 6 bases, and 3 bases had no gene match. The germline V gene encodes CDR1 SGHRS and CDR2 YFSETQ. The CDR3 spans 13 residues. CDR3 bases: TGCGCCAGCAAGGCTAGCGGGGGCTACGAGCAGTACTTC. Its translation: CASKASGGYEQYF.

This chain joins TRBV7-6 and TRBJ2-1; D call uncertain. The length of the CDR3 is 15 residues. Germline loops: CDR1 SGHVS, CDR2 FNYEAQ. V lost 1 base, J lost 7 bases, and 14 bases lay in between. CDR3 in DNA: TGTGCCAGCAGCTTAGTTACGTCGTGGGGTAATGAGCAGTTCTTC. Its translation: CASSLVTSWGNEQFF.

This clonotype was observed at least ten times. The chain links TRBV7-9 to TRBJ1-1, with D tentatively TRBD1 (5 bases). The V end was cut by 5 bases, the J end by 5 bases, with 24 bases between. Germline CDR1 SEHNR, CDR2 FQNEAQ (reference sequence). The CDR3 has 17 amino acids. The CDR3 sequence is CASSPLLGVPAQTEAFF. DNA for the CDR3: TGTGCCAGCAGCCCGTTGCTGGGGGTCCCGGCTCAGACTGAAGCTTTCTTT.

The chain joins TRBV3-1 to TRBJ2-1; 8 nucleotides align to TRBD1. CDR3 size: 14 residues. The ends lost 4 bases at V and 5 bases at J; junction bases unmatched: 4. In germline, CDR1 is LGHDT, CDR2 YNNKEL (reference sequence). This CDR3 is CASSLDRGHNEQFF. CDR3 bases: TGTGCCAGCAGCCTCGACAGGGGCCACAATGAGCAGTTCTTC.